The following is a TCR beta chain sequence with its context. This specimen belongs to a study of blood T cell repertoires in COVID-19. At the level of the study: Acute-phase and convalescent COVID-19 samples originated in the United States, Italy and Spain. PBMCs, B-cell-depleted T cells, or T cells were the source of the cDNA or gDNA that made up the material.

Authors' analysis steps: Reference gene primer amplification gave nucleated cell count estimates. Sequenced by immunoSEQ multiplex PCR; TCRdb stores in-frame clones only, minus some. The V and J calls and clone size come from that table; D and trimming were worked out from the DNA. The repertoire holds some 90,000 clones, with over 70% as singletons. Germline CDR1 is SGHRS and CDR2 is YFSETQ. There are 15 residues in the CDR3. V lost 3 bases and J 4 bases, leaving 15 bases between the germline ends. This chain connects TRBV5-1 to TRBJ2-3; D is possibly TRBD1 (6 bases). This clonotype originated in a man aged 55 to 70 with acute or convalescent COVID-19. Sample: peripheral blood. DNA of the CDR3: TGCGCCAGCAGCTGGGGAAGGCAGGGGTCAGATACGCAGTATTTT. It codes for CASSWGRQGSDTQYF.